This T cell receptor beta chain was observed in a study of T cell repertoires in cytomegalovirus infection. Regarding the study as a whole: Identification of carriers of CMV plus the relevant HLA was achieved through cumulative public TCR beta family frequency.

About this clonotype: Its target is not known.

Via MiXCR, TCRdb re-called the reads, giving one row per CDR3 protein. The repertoire holds fewer than 200,000 distinct CDR3 sequences, with about 20% as singletons. The sequences come from CD8+ T cells from cultured PBMCs, collected from culture after CMV antigen stimulation. The TCR originated in a human donor in good health (CMV status not recorded). Some clones in this sample may be carry-over from other donors' samples.

CDR3 sequence reads: CASTRTSGNEKLFF. CDR3 in DNA: TGTGCCAGCACCAGGACATCAGGCAATGAAAAACTGTTTTTT. This chain connects TRBV12-3 or TRBV12-4 to TRBJ1-4; D may be TRBD1 (5 bases). V lost 7 bases to trimming and J lost 5 bases, with 14 bases between them. The CDR3 loop spans 14 amino acids.